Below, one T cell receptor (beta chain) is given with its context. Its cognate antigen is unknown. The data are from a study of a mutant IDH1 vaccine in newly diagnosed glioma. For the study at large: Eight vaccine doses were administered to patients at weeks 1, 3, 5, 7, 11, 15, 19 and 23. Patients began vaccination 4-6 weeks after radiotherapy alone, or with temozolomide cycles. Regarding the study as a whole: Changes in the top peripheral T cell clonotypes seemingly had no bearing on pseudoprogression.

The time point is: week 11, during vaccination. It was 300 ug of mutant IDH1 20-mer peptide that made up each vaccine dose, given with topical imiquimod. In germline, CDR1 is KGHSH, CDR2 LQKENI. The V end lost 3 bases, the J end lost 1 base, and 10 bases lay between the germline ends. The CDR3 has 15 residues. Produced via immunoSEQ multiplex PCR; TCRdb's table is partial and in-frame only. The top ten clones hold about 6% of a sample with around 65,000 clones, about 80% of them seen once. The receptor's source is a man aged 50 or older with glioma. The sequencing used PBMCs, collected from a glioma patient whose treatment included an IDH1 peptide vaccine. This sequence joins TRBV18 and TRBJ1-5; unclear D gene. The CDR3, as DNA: TGTGCCAGCTCACCTGGAGTACAAAGCAATCAGCCCCAGCATTTT. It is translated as CASSPGVQSNQPQHF.